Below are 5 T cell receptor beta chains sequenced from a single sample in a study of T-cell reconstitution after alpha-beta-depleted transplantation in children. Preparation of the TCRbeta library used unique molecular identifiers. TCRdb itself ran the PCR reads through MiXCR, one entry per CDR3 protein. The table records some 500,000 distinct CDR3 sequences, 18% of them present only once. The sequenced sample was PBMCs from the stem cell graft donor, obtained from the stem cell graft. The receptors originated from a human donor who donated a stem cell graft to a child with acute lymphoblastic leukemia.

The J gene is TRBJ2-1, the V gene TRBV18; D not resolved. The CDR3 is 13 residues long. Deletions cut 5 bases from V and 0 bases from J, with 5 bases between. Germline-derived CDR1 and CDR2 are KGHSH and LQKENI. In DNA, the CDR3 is TGTGCCAGCTCATACGACTCCTACAATGAGCAGTTCTTC. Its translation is CASSYDSYNEQFF.

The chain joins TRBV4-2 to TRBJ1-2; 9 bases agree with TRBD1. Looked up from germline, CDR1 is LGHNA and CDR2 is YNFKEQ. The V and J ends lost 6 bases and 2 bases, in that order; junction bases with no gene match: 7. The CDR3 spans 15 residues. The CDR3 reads CASSTVTGGNYGYTF. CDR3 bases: TGTGCCAGCAGTACTGTGACAGGGGGGAACTATGGCTACACCTTC.

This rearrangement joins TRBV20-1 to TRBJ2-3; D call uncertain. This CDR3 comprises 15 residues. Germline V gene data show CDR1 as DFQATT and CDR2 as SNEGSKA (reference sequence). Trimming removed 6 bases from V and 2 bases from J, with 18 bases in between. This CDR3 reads CSADDPTKNTDTQYF. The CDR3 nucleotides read TGCAGTGCCGATGACCCGACGAAGAACACAGATACGCAGTATTTT.

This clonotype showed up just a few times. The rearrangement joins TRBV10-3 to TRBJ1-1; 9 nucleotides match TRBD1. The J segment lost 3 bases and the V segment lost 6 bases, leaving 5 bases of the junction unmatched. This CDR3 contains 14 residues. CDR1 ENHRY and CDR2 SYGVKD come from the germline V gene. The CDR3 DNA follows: TGTGCCATCAGCGAACAGGGGGCGGACACTGAAGCTTTCTTT. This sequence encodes CAISEQGADTEAFF.

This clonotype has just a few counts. In DNA, the CDR3 is TGTGCCAGCAGCGAAGGTTCCAAAAACATTCAGTACTTC. Translation: CASSEGSKNIQYF. The rearrangement links TRBV7-9 to TRBJ2-4, with D unresolved. The V gene's germline CDR1 is SEHNR and CDR2 FQNEAQ (reference sequence). The length of the CDR3 is 13 residues. V was trimmed by 5 bases and J by 2 bases, leaving 7 bases between them. Full variable domain (remainder filled in from reference TRBV7-9 and TRBJ2-4): DTGVSQNPRHKITKRGQNVTFRCDPISEHNRLYWYRQTLGQGPEFLTYFQNEAQLEKSRLLSDRFSAERPKGSFSTLEIQRTEQGDSAMYLCASSEGSKNIQYFGAGTRLSVL.